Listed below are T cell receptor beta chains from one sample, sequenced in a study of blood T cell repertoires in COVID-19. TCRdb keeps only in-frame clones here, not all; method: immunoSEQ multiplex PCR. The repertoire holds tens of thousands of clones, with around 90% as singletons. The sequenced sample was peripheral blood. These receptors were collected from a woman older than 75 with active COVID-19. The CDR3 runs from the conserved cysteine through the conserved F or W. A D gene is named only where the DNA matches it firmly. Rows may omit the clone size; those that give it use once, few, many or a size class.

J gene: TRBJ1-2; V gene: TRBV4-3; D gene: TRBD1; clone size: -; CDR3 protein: CASSQELGQGRGYTF; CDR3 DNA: TGCGCCAGCAGCCAAGAGTTGGGACAGGGTCGAGGCTACACCTTC
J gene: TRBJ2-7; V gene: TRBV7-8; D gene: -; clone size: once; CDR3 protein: CASSLDLSASLRGQYF; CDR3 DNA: TGTGCCAGCAGCTTAGACTTATCAGCCTCCTTGCGGGGGCAGTACTTC
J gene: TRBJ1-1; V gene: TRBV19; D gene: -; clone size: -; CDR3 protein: CATSSLFDTEAFF; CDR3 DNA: TGTGCCACCAGTTCACTATTCGACACTGAAGCTTTCTTT
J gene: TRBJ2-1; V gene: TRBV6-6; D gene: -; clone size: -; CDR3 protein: CASGPTYNEQFF; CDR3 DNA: TGTGCCAGCGGGCCCACCTACAATGAGCAGTTCTTC
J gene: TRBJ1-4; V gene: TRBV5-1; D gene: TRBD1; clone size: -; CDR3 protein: CASSLHRDRGLGNEKLFF; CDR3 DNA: TGCGCCAGCAGCTTGCACCGGGACAGGGGGCTAGGTAATGAAAAACTGTTTTTT
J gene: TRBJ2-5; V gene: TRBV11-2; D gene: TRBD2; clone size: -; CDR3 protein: CASSPFAQAGGGETQYF; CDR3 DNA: TGTGCCAGCAGCCCATTCGCGCAAGCGGGGGGCGGGGAGACCCAGTACTTC
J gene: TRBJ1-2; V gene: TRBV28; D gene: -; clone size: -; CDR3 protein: CASSWQQGRGYTF; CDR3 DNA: TGTGCCAGCAGTTGGCAACAGGGACGCGGCTACACCTTC
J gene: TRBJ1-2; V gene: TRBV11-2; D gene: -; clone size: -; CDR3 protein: CASAQRQNHYGYTF; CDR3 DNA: TGTGCCAGCGCCCAGAGGCAGAACCACTATGGCTACACCTTC
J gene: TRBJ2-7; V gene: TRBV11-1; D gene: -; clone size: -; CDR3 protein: CASSPGRSYEQYF; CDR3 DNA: TGTGCCAGCAGCCCAGGTAGATCGTACGAGCAGTACTTC
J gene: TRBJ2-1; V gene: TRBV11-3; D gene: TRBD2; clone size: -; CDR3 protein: CASSGRTSDEQFF; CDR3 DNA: TGTGCCAGCAGCGGACGGACTAGCGATGAGCAGTTCTTC
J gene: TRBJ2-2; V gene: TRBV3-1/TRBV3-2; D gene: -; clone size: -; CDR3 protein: CASSPLAGELFF; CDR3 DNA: TGTGCCAGCAGCCCGTTAGCCGGGGAGCTGTTTTTT
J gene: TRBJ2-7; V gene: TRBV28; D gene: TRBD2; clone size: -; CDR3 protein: CASSPPGLARRYEQYF; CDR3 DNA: TGTGCCAGCAGTCCTCCGGGACTAGCAAGACGGTACGAGCAGTACTTC
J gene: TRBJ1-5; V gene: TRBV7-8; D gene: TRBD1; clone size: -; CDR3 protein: CASSFDRVGQPQHF; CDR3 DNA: TGTGCCAGCAGCTTCGACAGGGTGGGTCAGCCCCAGCATTTT
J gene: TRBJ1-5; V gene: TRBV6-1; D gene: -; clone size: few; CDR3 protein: CASSEGRGPPPHQPQHF; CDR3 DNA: TGTGCCAGCAGTGAAGGGCGGGGCCCGCCTCCTCATCAGCCCCAGCATTTT
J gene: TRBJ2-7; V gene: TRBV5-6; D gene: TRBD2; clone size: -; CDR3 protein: CASSLGTSVAEQYF; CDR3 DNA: TGTGCCAGCAGCTTGGGGACTAGCGTTGCCGAGCAGTACTTC
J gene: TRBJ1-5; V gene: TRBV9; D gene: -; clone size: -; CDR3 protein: CASSVGPGQPQHF; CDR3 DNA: TGTGCCAGCAGCGTAGGGCCGGGACAGCCCCAGCATTTT
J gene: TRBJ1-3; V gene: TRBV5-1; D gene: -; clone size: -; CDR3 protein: CASSATTGTGNTIYF; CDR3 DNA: TGCGCCAGCAGCGCAACAACAGGGACCGGAAACACCATATATTTT
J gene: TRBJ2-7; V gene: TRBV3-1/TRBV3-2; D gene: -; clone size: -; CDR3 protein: CASSQALQGDEQYF; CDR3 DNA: TGTGCCAGCAGCCAAGCACTACAGGGAGACGAGCAGTACTTC
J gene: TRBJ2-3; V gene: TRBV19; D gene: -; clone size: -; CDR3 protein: CASSTQVGLSTDTQYF; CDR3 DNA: TGTGCCAGTAGTACCCAGGTTGGCCTTAGCACAGATACGCAGTATTTT
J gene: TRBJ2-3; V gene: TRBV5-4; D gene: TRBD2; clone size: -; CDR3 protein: CASSLERDLPGRHTQYF; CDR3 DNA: TGTGCCAGCAGCTTGGAGCGGGACCTCCCGGGGAGGCATACGCAGTATTTT
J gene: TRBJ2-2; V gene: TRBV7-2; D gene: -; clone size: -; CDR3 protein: CASSFMSGGTGELFF; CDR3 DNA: TGTGCCAGCAGCTTTATGTCAGGGGGGACCGGGGAGCTGTTTTTT
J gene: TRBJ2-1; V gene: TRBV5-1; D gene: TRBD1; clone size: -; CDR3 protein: CASSSSRGHEQFF; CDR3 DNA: TGCGCCAGCAGCTCCTCGAGGGGGCATGAGCAGTTCTTC
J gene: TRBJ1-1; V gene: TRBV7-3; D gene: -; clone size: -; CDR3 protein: CASSLQAGPTEAFF; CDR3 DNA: TGTGCCAGCAGCTTACAGGCAGGGCCCACTGAAGCTTTCTTT
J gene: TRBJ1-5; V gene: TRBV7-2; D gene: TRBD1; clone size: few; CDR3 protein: CASSLVWGTGNQPQHF; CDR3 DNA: TGTGCCAGCAGCTTAGTATGGGGGACAGGGAATCAGCCCCAGCATTTT
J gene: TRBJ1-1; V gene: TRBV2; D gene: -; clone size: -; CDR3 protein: CASSEERNTRTEAFF; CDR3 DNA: TGTGCCAGCAGTGAGGAAAGGAATACGAGGACTGAAGCTTTCTTT
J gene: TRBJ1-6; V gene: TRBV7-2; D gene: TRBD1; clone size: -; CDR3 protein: CASSYRGISPLHF; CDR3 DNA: TGTGCCAGCAGCTACAGGGGAATTTCACCCCTCCACTTT